The 11 T cell receptor beta chains presented below share a single source sample, sequenced in a study of blood T cell repertoires in COVID-19. TCRdb's table, derived via immunoSEQ multiplex PCR, lists solely in-frame clones and lacks some. The repertoire holds some 700,000 clones, with around 89% as singletons. The sequenced sample was peripheral blood. These receptors all come from a woman younger than 35 with acute or convalescent COVID-19.

The sample holds a few counts of this clone. The chain combines TRBV7-9 with TRBJ1-4, with TRBD1 identical over 7 bases. The CDR3 runs to 14 residues. Germline lookup yields CDR1 SEHNR and CDR2 FQNEAQ (reference sequence). V was pared by 6 bases and J by 2 bases, with 3 bases of the junction left unmatched. The chain's CDR3 is CASRATGTNEKLFF. In DNA, the CDR3 is TGTGCCAGCAGGGCGACAGGGACTAATGAAAAACTGTTTTTT.

Comment on this clone: Mismatch with germline at one junction end may stem from a read error. The chain links TRBV13 to TRBJ2-7; tentatively, D is TRBD1 (8 bases). The germline V gene encodes CDR1 PRHDT and CDR2 FYEKMQ (reference sequence). The CDR3 has 14 amino acids. The CDR3 DNA is TGTGCCAGCAGCCTAGGACAGGGAGGGGGCGAGCAGTACTTC. This gives the protein CASSLGQGGGEQYF.

The chain recombines TRBV7-9 with TRBJ2-5, with D perhaps TRBD1 (6 bases). CDR3 length: 14 amino acids. Germline V gene sequence: CDR1 SEHNR, CDR2 FQNEAQ (reference sequence). V was cut by 0 bases and J by 4 bases, with 9 bases left in between. This CDR3 is CASSLAGALETQYF. CDR3 sequence (DNA): TGTGCCAGCAGCTTAGCGGGGGCGTTAGAGACCCAGTACTTC.

The J gene is TRBJ1-2, the V gene TRBV24-1, with 8 bases that match TRBD1. Trimming removed 4 bases from V and 6 bases from J; junction bases left unmatched: 9. The CDR3 covers 15 residues. Germline CDR1 reads KGHDR; CDR2 reads SFDVKD. CDR3 region: CATSDPRTGFDGYTF. The CDR3 bases are TGTGCCACCAGTGACCCTAGGACAGGGTTCGATGGCTACACCTTC.

This clone was counted between two and nine times. Here the CDR3 reads CSVARKTEAFF. The CDR3 DNA reads as TGCAGCGTGGCCCGAAAGACTGAAGCTTTCTTT. The genes are TRBV29-1 and TRBJ1-1; the D is unclear. The CDR3 loop spans 11 amino acids. V was shortened by 6 bases and J by 5 bases, with 10 bases between the two germline ends. Germline V lookup: CDR1 SQVTM, CDR2 ANQGSEA.

This clone was seen a single time. The rearrangement uses TRBV9 and TRBJ1-2, with D uncertain. Germline V gives CDR1 SGDLS, CDR2 YYNGEE. The CDR3 has 16 amino acids. V lost 4 bases to trimming and J lost 8 bases, with 24 bases between them. For the CDR3, the DNA is TGTGCCAGCAGCCCGGGTGGAGATCCGAGCTTGAGAGGCTACACCTTC. Its protein product is CASSPGGDPSLRGYTF.

The rearrangement links TRBV7-2 to TRBJ1-1; no reliable D call. V lost 5 bases and J lost 0, with 7 bases in between. Germline lookup yields CDR1 SGHTA and CDR2 FQGNSA. The CDR3 is 13 amino acids. In DNA form, the CDR3 reads TGTGCCAGCAGCCTGGTAGTGAACACTGAAGCTTTCTTT. This translates into CASSLVVNTEAFF.

The chain carries TRBV5-1 and TRBJ2-2; the D gene is possibly TRBD1 (6 bases). Germline lookup yields CDR1 SGHRS and CDR2 YFSETQ. The CDR3 sequence is 14 residues long. Trimming took off 2 bases at V and 3 bases at J, with 8 bases between the two ends. In nucleotides, the CDR3 is TGCGCCAGCAGCTTACAGGGTTACACCGGGGAGCTGTTTTTT. Protein product: CASSLQGYTGELFF.

The chain employs TRBV19 and TRBJ1-3; D is possibly TRBD1 (6 bases). Looked up from germline, CDR1 is LNHDA and CDR2 is SQIVND (reference sequence). V was trimmed by 6 bases and J by 2 bases, leaving 11 bases between them. The CDR3 is made up of 14 amino acids. The chain's CDR3 is CASSTDSAGNTIYF. The CDR3 DNA sequence: TGTGCCAGTAGCACGGACAGTGCTGGAAACACCATATATTTT.

The chain uses TRBV6-2 or TRBV6-3 and TRBJ1-4; D call uncertain. CDR1 is MNHEY, CDR2 SVGEGT, per germline. V was shortened by 2 bases and J by 3 bases, with 10 bases between the two germline ends. The CDR3 is 15 amino acids. In DNA form, the CDR3 reads TGTGCCAGCAGTTACGTAGCAGCTCCTAATGAAAAACTGTTTTTT. This translates into CASSYVAAPNEKLFF.

J is TRBJ1-5 and V is TRBV19; D unresolved. The germline V and J ends were trimmed by 8 bases and 1 base, with 12 bases remaining between them. Germline V gives CDR1 LNHDA, CDR2 SQIVND (reference sequence). The CDR3 has 14 amino acids. CDR3 coding DNA: TGTGCCAGTGGGGTACCGGGAAGCAATCAGCCCCAGCATTTT. As protein: CASGVPGSNQPQHF.